Listed below are T cell receptor beta chains from one sample, sequenced in a study of OX40 agonist ivuxolimab in advanced cancers. TCRdb's copy holds only in-frame clones and misses some; the assay was immunoSEQ multiplex PCR. Here the sample spans about 24,000 clones, roughly three quarters being singletons. This sample comprised CD4+ or CD8+ T cells sorted from blood, obtained in a trial of the OX40 agonist ivuxolimab. The source of these receptors is an adult with an advanced solid tumor such as melanoma, head and neck, liver or kidney cancer. The CDR3 runs from the conserved cysteine through the conserved F or W. Each record gives: D gene, clone size, J gene, CDR3 length, V gene, CDR3 protein. The D gene is left open where the match is weak. Clone size is shown for a subset of rows, as once, few, many or a class of expanded clone.

D gene: .
clone size: .
J gene: TRBJ1-1
CDR3 length: 14
V gene: TRBV7-2
CDR3 protein: CASSSQGGTTEAFF

D gene: TRBD1
clone size: .
J gene: TRBJ1-4
CDR3 length: 12
V gene: TRBV6-1
CDR3 protein: CASADRGEKLFF

D gene: TRBD2
clone size: .
J gene: TRBJ2-7
CDR3 length: 15
V gene: TRBV7-2
CDR3 protein: CASSGGTSGRDEQYF

D gene: TRBD2
clone size: .
J gene: TRBJ2-3
CDR3 length: 16
V gene: TRBV9
CDR3 protein: CASSVGSGRETDTQYF

D gene: .
clone size: .
J gene: TRBJ1-1
CDR3 length: 17
V gene: TRBV7-2
CDR3 protein: CASSLDIAWEGNTEAFF

D gene: TRBD1
clone size: .
J gene: TRBJ2-3
CDR3 length: 15
V gene: TRBV28
CDR3 protein: CASSKGGQLRDTQYF

D gene: TRBD1
clone size: .
J gene: TRBJ1-4
CDR3 length: 17
V gene: TRBV10-3
CDR3 protein: CAISEEPKTGWGEKLFF

D gene: TRBD2
clone size: .
J gene: TRBJ2-3
CDR3 length: 15
V gene: TRBV5-1
CDR3 protein: CASSLDGGATDTQYF

D gene: TRBD2
clone size: .
J gene: TRBJ2-3
CDR3 length: 16
V gene: TRBV7-8
CDR3 protein: CASSRHSGGTTDTQYF

D gene: .
clone size: .
J gene: TRBJ1-5
CDR3 length: 13
V gene: TRBV30
CDR3 protein: CAWTGGGNQPQHF

D gene: TRBD2
clone size: .
J gene: TRBJ2-3
CDR3 length: 16
V gene: TRBV6-5
CDR3 protein: CASSYEERGGRDTQYF

D gene: .
clone size: .
J gene: TRBJ2-7
CDR3 length: 13
V gene: TRBV6-6
CDR3 protein: CASTDQASAEQYF

D gene: TRBD1
clone size: .
J gene: TRBJ2-7
CDR3 length: 13
V gene: TRBV6-6
CDR3 protein: CASRRDREDEQYF

D gene: .
clone size: few
J gene: TRBJ1-6
CDR3 length: 13
V gene: TRBV19
CDR3 protein: CASSIQGHSPLHF

D gene: .
clone size: .
J gene: TRBJ1-1
CDR3 length: 13
V gene: TRBV6-6
CDR3 protein: CASSYLGGTEAFF

D gene: .
clone size: .
J gene: TRBJ1-2
CDR3 length: 13
V gene: TRBV7-9
CDR3 protein: CASSFDRNGGYTF

D gene: .
clone size: once
J gene: TRBJ2-1
CDR3 length: 16
V gene: TRBV4-1
CDR3 protein: CASSHPRGRELNEQFF

D gene: .
clone size: .
J gene: TRBJ2-2
CDR3 length: 13
V gene: TRBV4-3
CDR3 protein: CASSQVGTGELFF

D gene: .
clone size: .
J gene: TRBJ2-6
CDR3 length: 16
V gene: TRBV27
CDR3 protein: CASSSLQNSGANVLTF

D gene: TRBD1
clone size: once
J gene: TRBJ1-2
CDR3 length: 16
V gene: TRBV5-1
CDR3 protein: CASSLTSGQGGYGYTF

D gene: .
clone size: .
J gene: TRBJ2-1
CDR3 length: 13
V gene: TRBV9
CDR3 protein: CASSLSRLGGQFF

D gene: .
clone size: few
J gene: TRBJ2-7
CDR3 length: 13
V gene: TRBV10-3
CDR3 protein: CAISANDRFEQYF

D gene: .
clone size: .
J gene: TRBJ2-2
CDR3 length: 15
V gene: TRBV5-5
CDR3 protein: CASSLFAGATGELFF

D gene: .
clone size: .
J gene: TRBJ1-3
CDR3 length: 16
V gene: TRBV4-1
CDR3 protein: CASSQEAGNFGNTIYF

D gene: TRBD1
clone size: once
J gene: TRBJ2-5
CDR3 length: 15
V gene: TRBV5-1
CDR3 protein: CASRTGQGSLETQYF

D gene: .
clone size: .
J gene: TRBJ1-1
CDR3 length: 14
V gene: TRBV7-6
CDR3 protein: CASSSSQVNTEAFF

D gene: .
clone size: .
J gene: TRBJ1-1
CDR3 length: 12
V gene: TRBV5-4
CDR3 protein: CASSLGSSEAFF

D gene: .
clone size: .
J gene: TRBJ1-3
CDR3 length: 14
V gene: TRBV6-1
CDR3 protein: CASNGGGTGNTIYF

D gene: .
clone size: .
J gene: TRBJ2-1
CDR3 length: 14
V gene: TRBV7-3
CDR3 protein: CASSPGLIYNEQFF

D gene: .
clone size: few
J gene: TRBJ2-5
CDR3 length: 12
V gene: TRBV7-9
CDR3 protein: CASSFPGETQYF

D gene: .
clone size: .
J gene: TRBJ1-5
CDR3 length: 17
V gene: TRBV4-3
CDR3 protein: CASSQGRADVGNQPQHF

D gene: TRBD2
clone size: .
J gene: TRBJ2-3
CDR3 length: 14
V gene: TRBV11-3
CDR3 protein: CASSLGGGANTQYF

D gene: .
clone size: .
J gene: TRBJ2-1
CDR3 length: 16
V gene: TRBV5-1
CDR3 protein: CASSIRQPSSYNEQFF

D gene: TRBD1
clone size: .
J gene: TRBJ1-6
CDR3 length: 17
V gene: TRBV7-2
CDR3 protein: CASSRYRDRVFGSPLHF

D gene: .
clone size: .
J gene: TRBJ2-2
CDR3 length: 14
V gene: TRBV19
CDR3 protein: CASSRGAANGELFF

D gene: TRBD1
clone size: .
J gene: TRBJ2-7
CDR3 length: 13
V gene: TRBV6-5
CDR3 protein: CASRRQGAYEQYF

D gene: .
clone size: .
J gene: TRBJ2-7
CDR3 length: 11
V gene: TRBV20-1
CDR3 protein: CSARGGGEQYF

D gene: TRBD1
clone size: .
J gene: TRBJ1-5
CDR3 length: 15
V gene: TRBV10-3
CDR3 protein: CAISETGGPNQPQHF

D gene: .
clone size: .
J gene: TRBJ2-7
CDR3 length: 12
V gene: TRBV6-6
CDR3 protein: CASGGDTYEQYF

D gene: .
clone size: .
J gene: TRBJ1-2
CDR3 length: 16
V gene: TRBV21-1
CDR3 protein: CASSKERTGSNYGYTF